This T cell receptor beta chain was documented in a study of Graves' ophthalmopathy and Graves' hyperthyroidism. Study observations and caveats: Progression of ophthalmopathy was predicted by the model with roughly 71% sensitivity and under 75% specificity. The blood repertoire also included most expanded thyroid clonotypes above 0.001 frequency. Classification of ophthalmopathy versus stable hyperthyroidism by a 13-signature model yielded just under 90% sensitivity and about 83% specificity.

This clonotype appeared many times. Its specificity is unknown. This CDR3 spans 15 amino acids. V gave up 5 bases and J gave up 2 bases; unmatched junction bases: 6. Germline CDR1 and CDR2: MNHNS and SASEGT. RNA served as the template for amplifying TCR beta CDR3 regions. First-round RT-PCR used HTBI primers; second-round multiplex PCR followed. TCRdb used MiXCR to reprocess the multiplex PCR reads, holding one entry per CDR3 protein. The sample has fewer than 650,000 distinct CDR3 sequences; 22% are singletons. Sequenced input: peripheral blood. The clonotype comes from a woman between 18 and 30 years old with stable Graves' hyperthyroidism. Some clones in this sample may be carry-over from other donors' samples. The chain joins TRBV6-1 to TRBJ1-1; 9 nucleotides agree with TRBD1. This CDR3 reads CASSRQDRGNTEAFF. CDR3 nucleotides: TGTGCCAGCAGTAGACAGGACAGGGGAAACACTGAAGCTTTCTTT.